This T cell receptor beta chain was recovered during a study of blood T cells in healthy people across ages. Isolation of PBMCs gave at least 7 million cells per sample. A second PCR of roughly 7 to 11 cycles used a sample-barcoded 5' primer and a J-beta primer mix. Every cDNA molecule carried a tag from a template-switch adaptor bearing 12 random nucleotides. TCRdb reprocessed the 5' RACE reads with MiXCR, giving one entry per CDR3 protein. This sample yields 1.5 million to 1.9 million distinct CDR3 sequences, of which approximately 43% are seen a single time; under 5% belongs to the top ten. This CDR3 is 13 amino acids long. Trimming pared 5 bases from V and 3 bases from J, leaving 8 bases between. Germline V gene sequence: CDR1 LGHNA, CDR2 YSLEER.

The J gene is TRBJ1-3, the V gene TRBV4-3, with D perhaps TRBD1 (5 bases). The sample taken for sequencing was blood. This sequence was found in a young woman in good health. The CDR3, as DNA: TGCGCCAGCAGCAGGGGAGATGGAAACACCATATATTTT. Translated: CASSRGDGNTIYF.